This T cell receptor (beta chain) was identified during a study of cytomegalovirus exposure and HLA in healthy donors. The study's findings and limits: Most sequenced TCRs were rare (though some public TCRs occurred in many donors). Accurate prediction of HLA-A and HLA-B alleles (for most subjects) was reportedly achieved from TCR beta sequences. Earlier analysis looked at TCR beta V segments, and most were productive about 90% or about 30% of the time.

Whereas donors were nominally healthy upon sampling, unrecorded immune exposures were probable. Per germline, CDR1 SGHKS and CDR2 YYEKEE (reference sequence). V shed 0 bases and J shed 7 bases, with 5 bases lying between them. The CDR3 totals 12 residues. Both 60 Vbeta primers and 13 Jbeta primers went into the PCR. Profiled with immunoSEQ multiplex PCR; TCRdb holds only in-frame clones, not every one. The table lists tens of thousands of clones, around 75% of them singletons. Turning to this clone: The antigen is not known.

This receptor was obtained from a man aged 55 to 70 in good health and CMV-seropositive. The material sequenced was PBMCs. V gene TRBV5-5 combines with J gene TRBJ1-3; no definite D call. Written as DNA, the CDR3 is TGTGCCAGCAGCTTGGACTACAACACCATATATTTT. Amino acid sequence: CASSLDYNTIYF. Full variable domain (rest looked up from reference TRBV5-5 and TRBJ1-3): DAGVTQSPTHLIKTRGQQVTLRCSPISGHKSVSWYQQVLGQGPQFIFQYYEKEERGRGNFPDRFSARQFPNYSSELNVNALLLGDSALYLCASSLDYNTIYFGEGSWLTVV.